This T cell receptor beta chain was recovered during a study of blood T cell repertoires in COVID-19. Study-wide context: The analysed material was cDNA or gDNA that came from T cells, B-cell-depleted T cells, or PBMCs.

In germline, CDR1 is MNHEY, CDR2 SMNVEV (reference sequence). V shed 6 bases and J shed 5 bases, with 16 bases lying between them. There are 14 residues in the CDR3. Generated by immunoSEQ multiplex PCR, the TCRdb table keeps only in-frame clones and is missing some. Here the sample spans about 110,000 clones, about two thirds being singletons. This TCR derives from a woman aged 40 to 55 with acute or convalescent COVID-19. Sequences were obtained from peripheral blood. This rearrangement joins TRBV27 to TRBJ1-1; tentative D call: TRBD1 (5 bases). CDR3 region: CASRINTGGTEAFF. The CDR3 DNA sequence: TGTGCCAGCAGAATAAATACAGGTGGGACTGAAGCTTTCTTT.